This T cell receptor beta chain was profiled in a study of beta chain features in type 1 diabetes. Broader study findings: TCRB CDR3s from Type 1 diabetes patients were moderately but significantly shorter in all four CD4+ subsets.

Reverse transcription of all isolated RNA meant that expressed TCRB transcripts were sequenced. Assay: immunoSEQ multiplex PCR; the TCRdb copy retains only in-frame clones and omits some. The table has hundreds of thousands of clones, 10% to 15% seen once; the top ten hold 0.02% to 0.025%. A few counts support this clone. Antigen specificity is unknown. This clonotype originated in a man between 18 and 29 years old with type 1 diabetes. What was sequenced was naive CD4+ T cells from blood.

The CDR3 bases are TGTGCCAGCAGTCCAGCAGGGGCGATAGGGTTCTATGGCTACACCTTC. Translated: CASSPAGAIGFYGYTF. The rearrangement uses TRBV6-6 and TRBJ1-2, with a weak D call TRBD1 (6 bases). Germline V lookup: CDR1 MNHNY, CDR2 SVGAGI (reference sequence). The CDR3 is 16 residues long. V lost 5 bases to trimming and J lost 4 bases, with 20 bases between them.